This entry lists 18 T cell receptor beta chains sequenced from one sample in a study of blood T cell repertoires in COVID-19. Clones were sequenced by immunoSEQ multiplex PCR, and TCRdb holds only the in-frame ones, with some missing. Of some 300,000 clones in the sample, 85% to 90% were seen once. The sequenced sample consisted of PBMCs or T cells enriched from blood (not recorded which). The receptors come from a woman between 18 and 29 years old with acute COVID-19.

The genes are TRBV12-3 or TRBV12-4 and TRBJ2-5; D is unclear. Trimming cost V 5 bases and J 4 bases, with 11 bases left between them. The CDR3 totals 13 residues. CDR3 amino acids: CASSQTTGETQYF. Here the CDR3 DNA reads TGTGCCAGCAGTCAAACAACGGGAGAGACCCAGTACTTC.

The V gene is TRBV6-5, the J gene TRBJ2-3; D remains ambiguous. The V end was cut by 7 bases, the J end by 0 bases, with 11 bases between. Germline CDR1 is MNHEY and CDR2 is SVGAGI. The CDR3 spans 14 residues. The CDR3: CASKTLPSTDTQYF. CDR3 sequence (DNA): TGTGCCAGCAAGACACTTCCTAGCACAGATACGCAGTATTTT.

The V call is TRBV7-2, the J call TRBJ1-2; TRBD1 agrees at 7 bases. J lost 3 bases, V lost 4 bases, and 17 bases had no gene match. Germline-derived CDR1 and CDR2 are SGHTA and FQGNSA. This CDR3 comprises 18 residues. DNA for the CDR3: TGTGCCAGCAGCTCCCCTGAAGATCGGACCGGGACAGACTATGGCTACACCTTC. Its translation is CASSSPEDRTGTDYGYTF.

This chain links TRBV29-1 with TRBJ2-7; TRBD1 aligns across 11 bases. CDR3 length equals 14 residues. V lost 7 bases to trimming and J lost 7 bases; unmatched junction nucleotides: 12. Germline loops: CDR1 SQVTM, CDR2 ANQGSEA. The CDR3 spells CSGARTGGMEEQYF. The CDR3 DNA reads as TGCAGCGGTGCGCGGACAGGGGGCATGGAAGAGCAGTACTTC.

The chain joins TRBV7-9 to TRBJ2-7; 7 positions match TRBD2. The CDR3 contains 14 residues. Germline V gives CDR1 SEHNR, CDR2 FQNEAQ (reference sequence). The V gene end was trimmed by 4 bases and the J gene end by 6 bases; junction bases not matched to a gene: 9. CDR3 in DNA: TGTGCCAGCAGCTCCCTAGGAGGGGAGGGCGAGCAGTACTTC. Amino acid sequence: CASSSLGGEGEQYF.

The chain carries TRBV27 and TRBJ1-6; 9 positions match TRBD1. The CDR3 runs to 15 residues. Germline V gene lookup returns CDR1 MNHEY and CDR2 SMNVEV (reference sequence). Trimming removed 6 bases from V and 9 bases from J; junction bases left unmatched: 9. CDR3 sequence: CASRSGTGSSSPLHF. The CDR3 DNA sequence: TGTGCCAGCAGAAGCGGGACAGGGTCGTCTTCACCCCTCCACTTT.

V and J are TRBV5-6 and TRBJ2-2; possibly TRBD2 for D (5 bases). This CDR3 comprises 17 residues. V shed 4 bases and J shed 0 bases, with 16 bases lying between them. From germline, CDR1 is SGHDT and CDR2 YYEEEE. The CDR3 loop reads CASSRTGADPNTGELFF. CDR3 coding DNA: TGTGCCAGCAGCCGCACCGGAGCGGACCCGAACACCGGGGAGCTGTTTTTT.

The CDR3 sequence is CASSWTGIGELFF. The CDR3 DNA reads TGTGCCAGCAGCTGGACAGGGATCGGGGAGCTGTTTTTT. The gene calls are TRBV11-2 and TRBJ2-2, with 8 bases that match TRBD1. The CDR3 consists of 13 residues. Germline loops: CDR1 SGHAT, CDR2 FQNNGV. V shed 4 bases and J 7 bases; nucleotides not matched to a gene: 2.

The chain links TRBV5-1 to TRBJ2-7, with D tentatively TRBD2 (6 bases). V was pared by 0 bases and J by 4 bases, with 14 bases between. The CDR3 spans 15 residues. Germline values: CDR1 SGHRS, CDR2 YFSETQ. CDR3 DNA sequence: TGCGCCAGCAGCTTGGCGGGGACTCCGGTGTACGAGCAGTACTTC. Translated: CASSLAGTPVYEQYF.

This clone turned up a few times. The rearrangement uses TRBV19 and TRBJ1-1; D gene ambiguous. CDR3 length: 14 residues. The germline V and J ends were trimmed by 5 bases and 4 bases, with 14 bases remaining between them. Germline loops: CDR1 LNHDA, CDR2 SQIVND (reference sequence). CDR3 loop: CASSSPTWSTEAFF. The CDR3 DNA follows: TGTGCCAGTAGTTCGCCAACATGGAGCACTGAAGCTTTCTTT.

V and J are TRBV9 and TRBJ2-2, with D uncertain. CDR1 and CDR2 (germline): SGDLS, YYNGEE. The V gene lost 0 bases and the J gene lost 1 base, with 7 bases spanning the gap. CDR3 size: 15 residues. The CDR3 bases are TGTGCCAGCAGCGTAGGGAGCCGGAACACCGGGGAGCTGTTTTTT. It yields the protein CASSVGSRNTGELFF.

The chain couples TRBV18 to TRBJ1-6; D perhaps matches TRBD1 (6 bases). Germline CDR1 reads KGHSH; CDR2 reads LQKENI. CDR3 length equals 14 residues. Trimming took off 3 bases at V and 6 bases at J, with 9 bases between the two ends. CDR3 in amino acids: CASSPGQANSPLHF. DNA of the CDR3: TGTGCCAGCTCACCGGGACAAGCTAATTCACCCCTCCACTTT.

The genes are TRBV3-1 (or the pseudogene TRBV3-2) and TRBJ1-2, with D perhaps matching TRBD1 (5 bases). The CDR3 is 15 residues long. V lost 0 bases, J lost 0 bases, and 8 bases lay in between. Germline values: CDR1 LGHDT, CDR2 YNNKEL (reference sequence). The CDR3 DNA reads TGTGCCAGCAGCCAAGAAGGGACTGCTAACTATGGCTACACCTTC. Translated: CASSQEGTANYGYTF.

V usage is TRBV27 and J usage is TRBJ1-5; perhaps TRBD1 as D (6 bases). The V end lost 4 bases, the J end lost 3 bases, and 19 bases lay between the germline ends. Germline assignment: CDR1 MNHEY and CDR2 SMNVEV (reference sequence). This CDR3 spans 17 amino acids. Here the CDR3 DNA reads TGTGCCAGCAGTTCCGTGGGGAGGGCAGGGGCCAATCAGCCCCAGCATTTT. It encodes CASSSVGRAGANQPQHF.

The V call is TRBV4-2, the J call TRBJ1-5; D unclear. This CDR3 is 15 amino acids long. Deletions cut 6 bases from V and 0 bases from J, with 12 bases between. Germline V gives CDR1 LGHNA, CDR2 YNFKEQ. The DNA for the CDR3 is TGTGCCAGCAGTAGCCGGGTTTATAGCAATCAGCCCCAGCATTTT. Its protein product is CASSSRVYSNQPQHF.

Comments on this clone: Other DNA sequences in the sample encode the same CDR3. CDR3 protein: CASSLGLAGGGNEQFF. CDR3 sequence (DNA): TGCGCCAGCAGCCTCGGACTAGCGGGAGGAGGTAATGAGCAGTTCTTC. The V and J genes are TRBV5-1 and TRBJ2-1; TRBD2 agrees at 14 bases. J gave up 7 bases and V 4 bases, and 7 bases lay outside the gene matches. CDR3 length: 16 residues. Germline lookup yields CDR1 SGHRS and CDR2 YFSETQ.

The gene calls are TRBV27 and TRBJ1-5, with TRBD1 matching over 8 bases. From germline, CDR1 is MNHEY and CDR2 SMNVEV (reference sequence). There are 19 residues in the CDR3. The ends lost 2 bases at V and 1 base at J; junction bases unmatched: 13. In nucleotides, the CDR3 is TGTGCCAGCAGTTTAGTCAGAGCAGGGGGCGCGATGAGCAATCAGCCCCAGCATTTT. Translating gives CASSLVRAGGAMSNQPQHF.

The chain uses TRBV28 and TRBJ1-1; D unclear. The CDR3 extends over 14 amino acids. The V gene lost 2 bases and the J gene lost 4 bases, with 11 bases spanning the gap. Germline CDR1 reads MDHEN; CDR2 reads SYDVKM. As DNA, the CDR3 is TGTGCCAGCAGTTTACCCCGGGAAGGCACTGAAGCTTTCTTT. Its translation: CASSLPREGTEAFF. Based on the CDR3 plus reference TRBV28 and TRBJ1-1, the full variable domain is DVKVTQSSRYLVKRTGEKVFLECVQDMDHENMFWYRQDPGLGLRLIYFSYDVKMKEKGDIPEGYSVSREKKERFSLILESASTNQTSMYLCASSLPREGTEAFFGQGTRLTVV.